This entry lists 10 T cell receptor beta chains sequenced from one sample in a study of blood T cell repertoires in COVID-19. Data came from immunoSEQ multiplex PCR; TCRdb stores just in-frame clones and leaves some out. The repertoire holds hundreds of thousands of clones, with 70% to 90% as singletons. Sequencing used PBMCs or T cells enriched from blood (not recorded which). The receptors shown here come from a woman aged 40-49 years who had recovered from COVID-19.

This clone was picked up one time. This chain joins TRBV19 and TRBJ1-1; 10 nucleotides align to TRBD1. Trimming took 3 bases from V and 7 from J; bases not matched to a gene: 5. Germline CDR1 and CDR2: LNHDA and SQIVND (reference sequence). This CDR3 spans 14 amino acids. The CDR3 coding sequence is TGTGCCAGTAGTATCAGACAGGGGGCGCTTGAAGCTTTCTTT. Encoded protein: CASSIRQGALEAFF.

The table lists this clone with a count of one. The chain is built from TRBV30 and TRBJ2-2; 12 bases agree with TRBD2. The length of the CDR3 is 17 residues. V shed 4 bases, J shed 2 bases, and the junction held 8 bases outside the gene matches. From germline, CDR1 is GTSNPN and CDR2 SVGIG (reference sequence). Written as DNA, the CDR3 is TGTGCCTGGAACCACGGACTAGCGGGGTATAACACCGGGGAGCTGTTTTTT. It codes for CAWNHGLAGYNTGELFF.

The chain links TRBV11-1 to TRBJ2-1; TRBD1 agrees at 7 bases. CDR3 length: 14 amino acids. Germline V gives CDR1 SGHAT, CDR2 FQDESV (reference sequence). V lost 5 bases and J lost 7; bases outside the gene matches: 8. Here the CDR3 reads CASSPRQGLNEQFF. The CDR3 DNA reads as TGTGCCAGCAGCCCCCGACAGGGTTTAAATGAGCAGTTCTTC.

The V and J genes are TRBV28 and TRBJ2-1; no firm D call. Per the germline V gene, CDR1 is MDHEN and CDR2 is SYDVKM. V lost 6 bases and J 8 bases, leaving 11 bases between the germline ends. The CDR3 has 12 amino acids. DNA for the CDR3: TGTGCCAGCAGGCGAGGCTGGGATGAGCAGTTCTTC. Encoded protein: CASRRGWDEQFF.

This chain uses TRBV5-1 with TRBJ1-3; the D is unclear. The germline CDR1 and CDR2 sequences are SGHRS and YFSETQ. The CDR3 has 14 amino acids. V was clipped by 0 bases and J by 1 base, with 5 bases between them. Here the CDR3 reads CASSLGVSGNTIYF. The CDR3, as DNA: TGCGCCAGCAGCTTGGGAGTTTCTGGAAACACCATATATTTT.

This chain joins TRBV11-3 and TRBJ2-2, with 12 positions matching TRBD1. Unmatched junction bases numbered 5, after V lost 5 bases and J lost 7 bases. The germline V gene encodes CDR1 SGHNT and CDR2 YENEEA. The CDR3 has 15 residues. DNA of the CDR3: TGTGCCAGCAGCCCAGGGACAGGGGGCTTCGGGGAGCTGTTTTTT. Encoded protein: CASSPGTGGFGELFF.

The chain couples TRBV9 to TRBJ2-5; 7 bases align to TRBD1. Unmatched junction bases numbered 3, after V lost 3 bases and J lost 1 base. The germline V gene encodes CDR1 SGDLS and CDR2 YYNGEE. The CDR3 sequence is 14 residues long. In DNA, the CDR3 is TGTGCCAGCAGCGCAGGGGGAACCCAAGAGACCCAGTACTTC. It is translated as CASSAGGTQETQYF.

The chain is built from TRBV11-3 and TRBJ2-6; D perhaps matches TRBD2 (6 bases). Germline V gene data show CDR1 as SGHNT and CDR2 as YENEEA. Trimming took off 1 base at V and 0 bases at J, with 7 bases between the two ends. The CDR3 runs to 16 residues. CDR3 sequence: CASSLGGASGANVLTF. The CDR3, as DNA: TGTGCCAGCAGCTTAGGCGGGGCCTCTGGGGCCAACGTCCTGACTTTC.

V is TRBV7-8 and J is TRBJ2-3; 7 nucleotides agree with TRBD1. The CDR3 sequence is 15 residues long. In germline, CDR1 is SGHVS, CDR2 FQNEAQ. J was trimmed by 8 bases and V by 5 bases; bases with no gene match: 13. The CDR3 loop reads CASSQKPGGLGTQYF. In DNA form, the CDR3 reads TGTGCCAGCAGCCAAAAACCAGGGGGTCTAGGTACGCAGTATTTT.

V is TRBV5-8 and J is TRBJ1-1; no firm D call. Germline lookup yields CDR1 SGHTS and CDR2 YDEGEE. The CDR3 extends over 16 amino acids. V shed 0 bases and J shed 1 base, with 13 bases lying between them. The DNA for the CDR3 is TGTGCCAGCAGCTTGGCCATGAGGGCTCGGAACACTGAAGCTTTCTTT. Amino acid sequence: CASSLAMRARNTEAFF. Drawing the rest from reference TRBV5-8 and TRBJ1-1, the complete variable domain is EAGVTQSPTHLIKTRGQQATLRCSPISGHTSVYWYQQALGLGLQFLLWYDEGEERNRGNFPPRFSGRQFPNYSSELNVNALELEDSALYLCASSLAMRARNTEAFFGQGTRLTVV.